This record looks at one T cell receptor (beta chain) sequence and its context. Its antigen is unidentified. These data are taken from a study of human T cells and chemical hapten exposure. With 9 bases clipped from V and 7 bases from J, the junction kept 13 bases outside the gene matches. This CDR3 is 15 amino acids long. Germline CDR1 and CDR2: MNHNS and SASEGT. Stated time point: pre-sensitization, week 0. Treatment in this sample: therapeutic diphenylcyclopropenone sensitization with weekly scalp DPC. Suited to DPC and affected by alopecia, the donors ranged from 18 to 70 years old. Whole-study results and caveats: Expanded TCRs created a significantly greater count of big CDR3 similarity clusters than controls did.

The study's library attached unique molecular identifiers to single cDNA molecules. Using its own MiXCR run on the RACE reads, TCRdb lists one record per CDR3 protein. The sample yields more than 250,000 distinct CDR3 sequences, 7% to 10% seen once. The TCR comes from a woman between 35 and 50 years old with alopecia areata. Some clones in this sample may be carry-over from other donors' samples. This chain links TRBV6-1 with TRBJ1-5; 9 bases fit TRBD1. The sample was whole blood, taken in connection with sensitization to the hapten diphenylcyclopropenone (DPC). The CDR3 DNA reads TGTGCCAGTGAGAATACAGGGGGCGCCCCCCAGCCCCAGCATTTT. Translated: CASENTGGAPQPQHF.